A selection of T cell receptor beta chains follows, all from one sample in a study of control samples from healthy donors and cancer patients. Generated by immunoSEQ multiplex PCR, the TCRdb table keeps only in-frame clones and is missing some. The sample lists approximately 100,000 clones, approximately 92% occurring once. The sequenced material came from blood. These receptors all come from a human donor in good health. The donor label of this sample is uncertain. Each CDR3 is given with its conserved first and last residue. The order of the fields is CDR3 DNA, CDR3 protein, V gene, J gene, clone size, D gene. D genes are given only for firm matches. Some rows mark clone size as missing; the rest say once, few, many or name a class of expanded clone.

cdr3_nt: TGTGCCAGCTCACCAACGGAAGAGACTGAAGCTTTCTTT; cdr3_aa: CASSPTEETEAFF; v_call: TRBV18; j_call: TRBJ1-1; clone_size: .; d_call: .
cdr3_nt: TGTGCCAGCAGGCCTAGGACGGATAATTCACCCCTCCACTTT; cdr3_aa: CASRPRTDNSPLHF; v_call: TRBV6-6; j_call: TRBJ1-6; clone_size: .; d_call: .
cdr3_nt: TGTGCCAGCAGCCACTCACGGGACTATGGCTACACCTTC; cdr3_aa: CASSHSRDYGYTF; v_call: TRBV27; j_call: TRBJ1-2; clone_size: .; d_call: .
cdr3_nt: TGTGCCAGTAGTGTAGACAGGGTTAACACTGAAGCTTTCTTT; cdr3_aa: CASSVDRVNTEAFF; v_call: TRBV19; j_call: TRBJ1-1; clone_size: .; d_call: TRBD1
cdr3_nt: TGTGCCAGCAGCTTGGGGCAGGGGAACTATGGCTACACCTTC; cdr3_aa: CASSLGQGNYGYTF; v_call: TRBV5-4; j_call: TRBJ1-2; clone_size: .; d_call: .
cdr3_nt: TGTGCCAGCAGCCAGGACAGGGGGCTGTCGAGTTACACTGAAGCTTTCTTT; cdr3_aa: CASSQDRGLSSYTEAFF; v_call: TRBV28; j_call: TRBJ1-1; clone_size: .; d_call: TRBD1
cdr3_nt: TGTGCCAGCAGTGGGGCCCCAAATCAGCCCCAGCATTTT; cdr3_aa: CASSGAPNQPQHF; v_call: TRBV2; j_call: TRBJ1-5; clone_size: .; d_call: .
cdr3_nt: TGTGCCAGCAGATCGACAGGGGGGCCCGATCAGCCCCAGCATTTT; cdr3_aa: CASRSTGGPDQPQHF; v_call: TRBV6-5; j_call: TRBJ1-5; clone_size: .; d_call: TRBD1
cdr3_nt: TGTGCCAGTACCCTTAGGGGACTCCCGGCAACTAATGAAAAACTGTTTTTT; cdr3_aa: CASTLRGLPATNEKLFF; v_call: TRBV19; j_call: TRBJ1-4; clone_size: .; d_call: .
cdr3_nt: TGTGCCTGGAGTGTAAGGAGGGCCGATGGCTACACCTTC; cdr3_aa: CAWSVRRADGYTF; v_call: TRBV30; j_call: TRBJ1-2; clone_size: .; d_call: .
cdr3_nt: TGTGCCAGCAGTGACTCTCGGGGAGGGCGTGCTTTCTTT; cdr3_aa: CASSDSRGGRAFF; v_call: TRBV6-4; j_call: TRBJ1-1; clone_size: .; d_call: .
cdr3_nt: TGTGCCAGCAGCCCATGGTTAGGGGTTATTTCCAATGAGCAGTTCTTC; cdr3_aa: CASSPWLGVISNEQFF; v_call: TRBV5-8; j_call: TRBJ2-1; clone_size: .; d_call: .
cdr3_nt: TGTGCCAGCAGTTACGGGTCCCTGGCAACCAAGGGCTACACCTTC; cdr3_aa: CASSYGSLATKGYTF; v_call: TRBV6-5; j_call: TRBJ1-2; clone_size: .; d_call: .
cdr3_nt: TGCGCCAGCAGCCAAGATGGCAGGAGGAACGCCGGGGAGCTGTTTTTT; cdr3_aa: CASSQDGRRNAGELFF; v_call: TRBV4-3; j_call: TRBJ2-2; clone_size: .; d_call: .
cdr3_nt: TGTGCCAGCAAACCCTCGGAAGGGGACTATGGCTACACCTTC; cdr3_aa: CASKPSEGDYGYTF; v_call: TRBV6-4; j_call: TRBJ1-2; clone_size: .; d_call: .
cdr3_nt: TGTGCCAGCAGTCTACGTGGCGGGGGGCCCCAGCATTTT; cdr3_aa: CASSLRGGGPQHF; v_call: TRBV12-3/TRBV12-4; j_call: TRBJ1-5; clone_size: .; d_call: .
cdr3_nt: TGCGCCAGCAGCTTTGACAGATCCTCCTACGAGCAGTACTTC; cdr3_aa: CASSFDRSSYEQYF; v_call: TRBV5-1; j_call: TRBJ2-7; clone_size: .; d_call: .
cdr3_nt: TGTGCCAGTAGTATTGAGAGGACACGGCTTAATTCACCCCTCCACTTT; cdr3_aa: CASSIERTRLNSPLHF; v_call: TRBV19; j_call: TRBJ1-6; clone_size: .; d_call: .
cdr3_nt: TGTGCCAGCAGACGGGGACAGGGGGTAAATCAGCCCCAGCATTTT; cdr3_aa: CASRRGQGVNQPQHF; v_call: TRBV6-5; j_call: TRBJ1-5; clone_size: .; d_call: TRBD1
cdr3_nt: TGTGCCAGCAGTGCTTCAAATCAGGGGTATCAGCCCCAGCATTTT; cdr3_aa: CASSASNQGYQPQHF; v_call: TRBV2; j_call: TRBJ1-5; clone_size: few; d_call: .
cdr3_nt: TGTGCCAGCAGGGCCACGGCAGGGGGGCAAGGCTACACCTTC; cdr3_aa: CASRATAGGQGYTF; v_call: TRBV2; j_call: TRBJ1-2; clone_size: .; d_call: TRBD1
cdr3_nt: TGTGCCAGCAGCCAAGATCTGGACAGGGGCCCCTACAATGAGCAGTTCTTC; cdr3_aa: CASSQDLDRGPYNEQFF; v_call: TRBV4-2; j_call: TRBJ2-1; clone_size: once; d_call: TRBD1
cdr3_nt: TGCGCCAGCAGTGGAGCAGGGGGCGTCAATGAGCAGTTCTTC; cdr3_aa: CASSGAGGVNEQFF; v_call: TRBV10-1; j_call: TRBJ2-1; clone_size: few; d_call: TRBD1
cdr3_nt: TGTGCCAGCAGCCAGGGAAGTGAAGCTTTCTTT; cdr3_aa: CASSQGSEAFF; v_call: TRBV3-1/TRBV3-2; j_call: TRBJ1-1; clone_size: .; d_call: .
cdr3_nt: TGTGCCAGCAGCTTCCGTGCGAGCAATCAGCCCCAGCATTTT; cdr3_aa: CASSFRASNQPQHF; v_call: TRBV5-6; j_call: TRBJ1-5; clone_size: .; d_call: .
cdr3_nt: TGTGCCAGCAGTTTAAGGGGCAGGGGGCACAGAGAGACCCAGTACTTC; cdr3_aa: CASSLRGRGHRETQYF; v_call: TRBV28; j_call: TRBJ2-5; clone_size: .; d_call: TRBD1
cdr3_nt: TGTGCCAGCTGGGACGGTTACACTGAAGCTTTCTTT; cdr3_aa: CASWDGYTEAFF; v_call: TRBV18; j_call: TRBJ1-1; clone_size: .; d_call: .
cdr3_nt: TGTGCCAGCAGCTTAAGTAGCGGGGGAACCGAGCAGTACTTC; cdr3_aa: CASSLSSGGTEQYF; v_call: TRBV7-6; j_call: TRBJ2-7; clone_size: few; d_call: TRBD2
cdr3_nt: TGTGCCAGTAGTATTATGGGGAATCAGCCCCAGCATTTT; cdr3_aa: CASSIMGNQPQHF; v_call: TRBV19; j_call: TRBJ1-5; clone_size: .; d_call: .
cdr3_nt: TGCGCCAGCAGCCCAACGACCGGACAGAAGGGCTACACCTTC; cdr3_aa: CASSPTTGQKGYTF; v_call: TRBV4-1; j_call: TRBJ1-2; clone_size: .; d_call: .
cdr3_nt: TGTGCCAGCAGATCCGACAGCTACAATGAGCAGTTCTTC; cdr3_aa: CASRSDSYNEQFF; v_call: TRBV5-4; j_call: TRBJ2-1; clone_size: once; d_call: .
cdr3_nt: TGTGCCAGCAGCTTAGCGAAACCGGTCGCTGAAGCTTTCTTT; cdr3_aa: CASSLAKPVAEAFF; v_call: TRBV7-8; j_call: TRBJ1-1; clone_size: .; d_call: .
cdr3_nt: TGTGCCAGCAGTTTCTCTCTCGTTGAAGCTTTCTTT; cdr3_aa: CASSFSLVEAFF; v_call: TRBV12-3/TRBV12-4; j_call: TRBJ1-1; clone_size: .; d_call: .
cdr3_nt: TGTGCCAGCAGTTCCTTTACCCGGGTGCAGTTCTTC; cdr3_aa: CASSSFTRVQFF; v_call: TRBV6-5; j_call: TRBJ2-1; clone_size: .; d_call: .
cdr3_nt: TGCGCCAGCAGCTTGGTAGCGGCGATCCAAGAGACCCAGTACTTC; cdr3_aa: CASSLVAAIQETQYF; v_call: TRBV5-1; j_call: TRBJ2-5; clone_size: .; d_call: .
cdr3_nt: TGTGCCAGCAGCCTACCTAGGACGGGAAACTACGAGCAGTACTTC; cdr3_aa: CASSLPRTGNYEQYF; v_call: TRBV11-2; j_call: TRBJ2-7; clone_size: .; d_call: .
cdr3_nt: TGTGCCAGCAGTTACCCGGAGACTAGCGGGGCGCCCCTGACCCCCTACAATGAGCAGTTCTTC; cdr3_aa: CASSYPETSGAPLTPYNEQFF; v_call: TRBV6-2/TRBV6-3; j_call: TRBJ2-1; clone_size: .; d_call: TRBD2
cdr3_nt: TGTGCCAGCCGGTGGCGGCTTATGAACACTGAAGCTTTCTTT; cdr3_aa: CASRWRLMNTEAFF; v_call: TRBV2; j_call: TRBJ1-1; clone_size: .; d_call: .
cdr3_nt: TGTGCCAGCAGACTAGCGGGGGAGACCCAGTACTTC; cdr3_aa: CASRLAGETQYF; v_call: TRBV2; j_call: TRBJ2-5; clone_size: .; d_call: TRBD2
cdr3_nt: TGTGCCAGCGCATCAGGGGATGGCAATCAGCCCCAGCATTTT; cdr3_aa: CASASGDGNQPQHF; v_call: TRBV25-1; j_call: TRBJ1-5; clone_size: many; d_call: .
cdr3_nt: TGTGCCAGCAGTCCAACACCCGCAGGGTCGAACTATGGCTACACCTTC; cdr3_aa: CASSPTPAGSNYGYTF; v_call: TRBV9; j_call: TRBJ1-2; clone_size: .; d_call: .
cdr3_nt: TGTGCCAGCAGCTTAGCGACAGTCCCAGTTACCCAGTACTTC; cdr3_aa: CASSLATVPVTQYF; v_call: TRBV7-8; j_call: TRBJ2-5; clone_size: .; d_call: .
cdr3_nt: TGTGCCAGCTCACTTACAGGGAGGGAGACCCAGTACTTC; cdr3_aa: CASSLTGRETQYF; v_call: TRBV18; j_call: TRBJ2-5; clone_size: once; d_call: .
cdr3_nt: TGTGCCAGCAGTGAATGGGCAGGAACTAATGAAAAACTGTTTTTT; cdr3_aa: CASSEWAGTNEKLFF; v_call: TRBV6-1; j_call: TRBJ1-4; clone_size: .; d_call: .
cdr3_nt: TGTGCTAGTGGCAAAGGGACGGGCAGCAATCAGCCCCAGCATTTT; cdr3_aa: CASGKGTGSNQPQHF; v_call: TRBV12-5; j_call: TRBJ1-5; clone_size: .; d_call: .
cdr3_nt: TGTGCCAGCAGCCGCCGGGGTGTCTCAGATACGCAGTATTTT; cdr3_aa: CASSRRGVSDTQYF; v_call: TRBV14; j_call: TRBJ2-3; clone_size: .; d_call: .
cdr3_nt: TGTGCCAGCAGTTCCCTAGCGGGGGTGCATGAGCAGTTCTTC; cdr3_aa: CASSSLAGVHEQFF; v_call: TRBV11-2; j_call: TRBJ2-1; clone_size: .; d_call: TRBD2
cdr3_nt: TGTGCCAGCAGCAAAGCTCCGGGACTAGAGATCGGCACAGATACGCAGTATTTT; cdr3_aa: CASSKAPGLEIGTDTQYF; v_call: TRBV21-1; j_call: TRBJ2-3; clone_size: .; d_call: .
cdr3_nt: TGTGCCAGTAGTATCGACCAGGGCCTTAATTCACCCCTCCACTTT; cdr3_aa: CASSIDQGLNSPLHF; v_call: TRBV19; j_call: TRBJ1-6; clone_size: .; d_call: .
cdr3_nt: TGTGCCAGCAGCCAGGCGACGCGGGGGGGCCGGGCGACCCAGTACTTC; cdr3_aa: CASSQATRGGRATQYF; v_call: TRBV7-2; j_call: TRBJ2-5; clone_size: .; d_call: TRBD2
cdr3_nt: TGTGCCAGTAGTATTTCCGGGACACTCTTTTCCGCTGGAAACACCATATATTTT; cdr3_aa: CASSISGTLFSAGNTIYF; v_call: TRBV19; j_call: TRBJ1-3; clone_size: .; d_call: .
cdr3_nt: TGTGCCAGCAGCAAAAATAGCGGAGCTCAAGAGACCCAGTACTTC; cdr3_aa: CASSKNSGAQETQYF; v_call: TRBV7-3; j_call: TRBJ2-5; clone_size: once; d_call: .
cdr3_nt: TGTGCCAGCAGCGTTACCTTTGGAAACACCATATATTTT; cdr3_aa: CASSVTFGNTIYF; v_call: TRBV9; j_call: TRBJ1-3; clone_size: .; d_call: .
cdr3_nt: TGTGCCAGCAGTACGTCCCAAACCAAAAACATTCAGTACTTC; cdr3_aa: CASSTSQTKNIQYF; v_call: TRBV6-5; j_call: TRBJ2-4; clone_size: .; d_call: .
cdr3_nt: TGCAGTGCTAGTAATAGCGGGGGGCCCACAGATACGCAGTATTTT; cdr3_aa: CSASNSGGPTDTQYF; v_call: TRBV20-1; j_call: TRBJ2-3; clone_size: once; d_call: TRBD2